The rows below give T cell receptor beta chains drawn from one sample of a study of response to subunit inactivated influenza vaccine. TCRdb reanalysed the RT-PCR reads using MiXCR and keeps one entry per CDR3 protein. The sample carries approximately 530,000 distinct CDR3 sequences, under 8.5% recorded once. Sample: PBMCs from blood, taken about 24 months after vaccination. Every receptor here comes from a man aged 45-69 years who received an inactivated influenza vaccine. Both conserved end residues are trimmed from each CDR3.

>TRBJ2-4|TRBV11-1
ASSSPLRDRGAKNIQY
>TRBJ1-1|TRBV6-1
ASSQPGLQGGNTEAF
>TRBJ2-7|TRBV6-2/TRBV6-3
ASSYTGFYEQY
>TRBJ2-1|TRBV5-6
ASSLLGGSEQF
>TRBJ2-5|TRBV19
ASSIGQGLKTQY
>TRBJ2-1|TRBV7-8
ASRQEGNEQF
>TRBJ2-3|TRBV29-1
SVSTSTDTQY
>TRBJ2-7|TRBV24-1
ATSQGFEQY
>TRBJ1-1|TRBV29-1
SGAGDQDTEAF
>TRBJ2-3|TRBV30
AWSYTDTQY
>TRBJ2-2|TRBV28
ASSTGGPGELF
>TRBJ2-7|TRBV3-1
ASSQRRWGDYYEQY
>TRBJ2-4|TRBV28
ASSQGTGKIAKNIQY
>TRBJ1-4|TRBV18
ASSPRAANEKLF
>TRBJ2-2|TRBV7-2
ASSLAGTVNTGELF
>TRBJ1-5|TRBV6-2/TRBV6-3
ASSFSGGAAPSNQPQH
>TRBJ2-1|TRBV7-2
ASSPRTSGSRNEQF
>TRBJ2-1|TRBV20-1
SARENGQGAFYNEQF
>TRBJ2-5|TRBV12-3/TRBV12-4
ASSSGLQAGETQY
>TRBJ1-4|TRBV20-1
SAQADGNEKLF
>TRBJ2-7|TRBV12-3/TRBV12-4
ASSHRQGPRGTVGGEQY
>TRBJ2-7|TRBV7-6
ASSHPQQDLQY
>TRBJ2-3|TRBV6-2/TRBV6-3
ASIAADNFGADTQY
>TRBJ2-2|TRBV5-6
ASSLRPAGGELF
>TRBJ1-6|TRBV12-3/TRBV12-4
ASSLRAGGYSPLH
>TRBJ2-1|TRBV5-1
ASTDGGSGYNEQF
>TRBJ1-5|TRBV12-3/TRBV12-4
ASSLSRARGSNQPQH
>TRBJ2-2|TRBV2
ASKRGQGRTGELF
>TRBJ2-2|TRBV9
ASSVLPGELF
>TRBJ1-4|TRBV7-9
ASSLTGLGQGEKLF
>TRBJ2-3|TRBV7-8
ASRPPSRDTQY
>TRBJ2-5|TRBV5-6
ASSFTTSKTQY
>TRBJ2-5|TRBV3-1
ASSSRGLKETQY
>TRBJ1-6|TRBV12-3/TRBV12-4
ASSLRDTLPSPLH
>TRBJ2-3|TRBV29-1
SVVLFTSTDTQY
>TRBJ2-1|TRBV4-3
ASSQVLGLANEQF
>TRBJ2-5|TRBV7-8
ASSEQGGRETQY
>TRBJ2-1|TRBV7-9
ASSPRGTAGYNEQF
>TRBJ2-3|TRBV3-1
ASSQDLGTSNTDTQY
>TRBJ1-1|TRBV7-8
ASSPAGGMNTEAF
>TRBJ2-2|TRBV20-1
SASPGRLNTGELF
>TRBJ1-5|TRBV15
ATSRDVGRLNQPQH
>TRBJ2-5|TRBV3-1
ASSQGRTETQY